This record looks at one T cell receptor (beta chain) sequence and its context. Its antigen remains unknown. Germline V CDR1 and CDR2: LNHDA, SQIVND (reference sequence). CDR3 size: 12 residues. Trimming removed 7 bases from V and 1 base from J, with 7 bases in between. This record comes from a study of cytomegalovirus exposure and HLA in healthy donors. Study information: Around 80 million unique TCRs from HLA-typed donors were held in an early data release. Study-level results: A cluster of highly shared sequence variants was likely a sequencing artifact. There were reportedly fewer N-insertions in an Asian-associated ancestry cluster than the roughly 680-donor mean, in a later analysis.

It was with 60 Vbeta and 13 Jbeta primers that the PCR ran. Repertoires were generated with immunoSEQ multiplex PCR, while TCRdb's copy carries only in-frame clones and drops some. This table holds around 120,000 clones, about four fifths found once. V is TRBV19 and J is TRBJ1-1, with D maybe TRBD1 (6 bases). Sequencing was carried out using PBMCs. This TCR came from a young man in good health and CMV-seronegative. The CDR3 is CASIQGNTEAFF. CDR3 nucleotide sequence: TGTGCCAGTATACAGGGGAACACTGAAGCTTTCTTT.